The following is a T cell receptor (beta chain) sequence with its context. Its target is not known. The data stem from a study of T cell repertoires in cytomegalovirus infection. Turning to the study itself: Researchers turned to recently identified HLA-C-restricted CMV epitopes as well as well-studied HLA-B-restricted ones. From public TCR beta signatures came an indication of both CMV infection and matching HLA type. Study-level findings and limits: Cumulative public TCR beta family frequency identified CMV carriers with the relevant HLA. In two of eight donors, the top clonotype was HLA-C-restricted CMV-specific.

From the reads, TCRdb called clonotypes with MiXCR, one entry per CDR3 protein. The sample includes around 900,000 distinct CDR3 sequences, less than 35% seen only once; the top ten take over 12%. The CDR3 runs 16 residues. The V gene's germline CDR1 is MGHRA and CDR2 YSYEKL. Trimming at V came to 2 bases and at J to 5 bases, leaving 8 bases not matched to a gene. The chain combines TRBV4-1 with TRBJ2-1; TRBD2 matches 8 bases. Source: cultured CD8+ T cells from PBMCs, taken from culture after CMV antigen stimulation. The origin of this receptor is a human donor in good health (CMV status not recorded). Some clones in this sample may be carry-over from other donors' samples. The CDR3 sequence: CASSQFSGGLDNEQFF. The DNA for the CDR3 is TGCGCCAGCAGCCAATTCAGCGGGGGACTTGACAATGAGCAGTTCTTC.